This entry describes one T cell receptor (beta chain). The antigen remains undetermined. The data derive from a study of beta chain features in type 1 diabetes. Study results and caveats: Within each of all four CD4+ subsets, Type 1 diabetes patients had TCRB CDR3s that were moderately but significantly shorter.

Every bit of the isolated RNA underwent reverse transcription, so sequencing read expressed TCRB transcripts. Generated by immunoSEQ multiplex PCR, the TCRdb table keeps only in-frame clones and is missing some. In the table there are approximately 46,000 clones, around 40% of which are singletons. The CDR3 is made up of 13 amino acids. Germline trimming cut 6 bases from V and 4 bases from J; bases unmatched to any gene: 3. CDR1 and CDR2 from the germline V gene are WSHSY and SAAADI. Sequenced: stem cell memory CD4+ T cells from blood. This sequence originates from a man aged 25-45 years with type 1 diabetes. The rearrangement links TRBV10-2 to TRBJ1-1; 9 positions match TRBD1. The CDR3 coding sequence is TGCGCCAGCAGACTGACAGGGGGCACTGAAGCTTTCTTT. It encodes CASRLTGGTEAFF.